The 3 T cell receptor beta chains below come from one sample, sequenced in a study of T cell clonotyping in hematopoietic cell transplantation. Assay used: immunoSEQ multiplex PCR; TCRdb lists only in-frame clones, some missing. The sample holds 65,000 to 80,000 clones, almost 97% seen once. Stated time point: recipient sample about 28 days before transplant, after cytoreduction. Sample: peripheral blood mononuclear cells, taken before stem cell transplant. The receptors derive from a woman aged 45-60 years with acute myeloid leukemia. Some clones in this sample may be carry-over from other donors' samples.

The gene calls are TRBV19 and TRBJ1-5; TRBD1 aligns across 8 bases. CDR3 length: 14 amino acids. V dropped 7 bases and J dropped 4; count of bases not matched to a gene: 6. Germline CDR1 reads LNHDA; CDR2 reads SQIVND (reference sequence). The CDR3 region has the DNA TGTGCCAGTAAATTACAGGGGGATAATCAGCCCCAGCATTTT. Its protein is CASKLQGDNQPQHF.

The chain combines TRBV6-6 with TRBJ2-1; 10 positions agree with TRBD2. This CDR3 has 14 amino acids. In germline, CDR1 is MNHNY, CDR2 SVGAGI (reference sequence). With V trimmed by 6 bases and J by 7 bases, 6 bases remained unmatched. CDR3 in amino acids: CASSQAGGWNEQFF. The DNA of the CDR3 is TGTGCCAGCAGCCAAGCGGGGGGGTGGAATGAGCAGTTCTTC.

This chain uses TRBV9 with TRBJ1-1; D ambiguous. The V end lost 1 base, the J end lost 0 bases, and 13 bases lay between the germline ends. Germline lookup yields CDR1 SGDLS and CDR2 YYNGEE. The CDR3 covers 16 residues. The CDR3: CASSVSGSAMNTEAFF. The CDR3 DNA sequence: TGTGCCAGCAGCGTATCGGGTTCGGCGATGAACACTGAAGCTTTCTTT.